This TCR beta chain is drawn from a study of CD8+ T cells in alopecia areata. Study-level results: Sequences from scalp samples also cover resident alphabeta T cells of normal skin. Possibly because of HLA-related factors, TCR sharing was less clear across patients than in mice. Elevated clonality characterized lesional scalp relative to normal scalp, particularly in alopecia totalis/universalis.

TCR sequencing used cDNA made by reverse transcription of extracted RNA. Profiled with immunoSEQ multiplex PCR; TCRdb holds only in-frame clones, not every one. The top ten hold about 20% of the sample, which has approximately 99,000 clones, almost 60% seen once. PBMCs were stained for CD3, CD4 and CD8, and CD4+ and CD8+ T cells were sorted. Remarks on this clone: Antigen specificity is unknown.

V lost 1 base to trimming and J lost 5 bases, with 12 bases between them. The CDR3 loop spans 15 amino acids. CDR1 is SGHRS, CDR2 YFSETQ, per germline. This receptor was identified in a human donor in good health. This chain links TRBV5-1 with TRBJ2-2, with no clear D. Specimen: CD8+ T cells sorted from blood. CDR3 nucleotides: TGCGCCAGCAGCTTGCGAAGAAGGATTACCGGGGAGCTGTTTTTT. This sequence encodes CASSLRRRITGELFF.